The text below deals with one T cell receptor beta chain. The record originates from a study of graft-versus-host responses after intestinal transplantation. Overall study context: Each transplant was multivisceral, liver-intestinal, or isolated intestinal.

This CDR3 is built from 14 residues. With 5 bases removed from V and 2 bases from J, the gap between germline ends came to 13 bases. Per the germline V gene, CDR1 is MNHEY and CDR2 is SVGAGI. Sequencing was performed with immunoSEQ multiplex PCR; in TCRdb, only in-frame clones are kept and a portion is missing. The table lists tens of thousands of clones, 92% of them singletons, with 6.5% to 8% in the top ten. The TCR sequence derives from a human patient who received an intestinal transplant, so some T cells may come from the graft donor. The sequencing here drew on bone marrow, taken around 720 days after intestinal transplantation. The chain has TRBV6-5 and TRBJ2-7, with a tentative D call TRBD1 (5 bases). Written as DNA, the CDR3 is TGTGCCAGCAGTACACAGACAGAAACCTACGAGCAGTACTTC. Its protein is CASSTQTETYEQYF.